This TCR beta chain was identified during a study of vaccination effects on CD4 cells after COVID-19. Study information: Wells containing two million PBMC each were cultured with approximately 9.2 IU/ml IL-2 and 8 to 10 ug/ml peptides.

Regarding this clone: Its antigen is not identified.

CD4+ T cell isolation took place after approximately 11 days of culture. Study outcomes and limitations: Late post-vaccination samples showed marked contraction of infection- and vaccine-induced clones. Cross-reactivity toward common cold coronaviruses was confined to only 1 of 255 vaccine-induced clones in healthy vaccinees.

Per germline, CDR1 LNHDA and CDR2 SQIVND (reference sequence). CDR3 length: 16 residues. V lost 4 bases and J lost 0, with 12 bases in between. TCRdb keeps only in-frame clones here, not all; method: immunoSEQ multiplex PCR. The data contain over 45,000 clones, about 83% of them singletons. V is TRBV19 and J is TRBJ2-2, with D perhaps TRBD1 or TRBD2 (5 bases each). Specimen: CD4+ T cells from PBMCs cultured without peptide, collected before COVID-19 vaccination. This TCR came from a human donor who received a COVID-19 vaccine. This CDR3 reads CASSSLGAPNTGELFF. DNA for the CDR3: TGTGCCAGTAGTAGCCTCGGGGCTCCGAACACCGGGGAGCTGTTTTTT.